Following are 6 T cell receptor beta chains from one sample sequenced in a study of vaccination effects on CD4 cells after COVID-19. Culturing for ten to eleven days preceded CD4+ T cell isolation. PCR showed that the person got SARS-CoV-2 infection at some point between March and December 2020. BNT162b2 vaccine or mRNA-1273 vaccine was given to participants in two doses. The assay was immunoSEQ multiplex PCR, and TCRdb's table has in-frame clones only and misses some. In the table there are 30,000 to 35,000 clones, around 72% of which are singletons. These TCRs' antigens remain unknown. The sample in question was CD4+ T cells from PBMCs cultured without peptide, obtained after COVID-19 vaccination. The receptors were gathered from a human donor who had a prior SARS-CoV-2 infection.

This clone was seen once. The rearrangement links TRBV7-6 to TRBJ1-3; D not resolved. CDR3 size: 16 residues. The V gene lost 5 bases and the J gene lost 0 bases, with 14 bases spanning the gap. The V gene's germline CDR1 is SGHVS and CDR2 FNYEAQ. As DNA, the CDR3 is TGTGCCAGCAGCCCAAGGACGCAGAACTCTGGAAACACCATATATTTT. It yields the protein CASSPRTQNSGNTIYF.

As concerns this clone: Other DNA sequences from this sample encode an identical CDR3 as well. This chain uses TRBV12-3 or TRBV12-4 with TRBJ1-2; D call uncertain. The CDR3 totals 13 residues. V shed 5 bases and J shed 5 bases, with 12 bases lying between them. The CDR3 nucleotides are TGTGCCAGCAGTCTCGGTACAAATTATGGCTACACCTTC. Protein sequence: CASSLGTNYGYTF.

V and J are TRBV30 and TRBJ2-3; maybe TRBD1 (6 bases). V was cut by 0 bases and J by 3 bases, with 7 bases left in between. The CDR3 contains 13 residues. Germline CDR1 reads GTSNPN; CDR2 reads SVGIG (reference sequence). The CDR3 DNA follows: TGTGCCTGGAGTGTACAGGGTACAGATACGCAGTATTTT. As protein: CAWSVQGTDTQYF.

V is TRBV18 and J is TRBJ1-4, with D hard to call. The CDR3 is 13 residues long. Trimming cost V 6 bases and J 0 bases, with 5 bases left between them. Germline V gene sequence: CDR1 KGHSH, CDR2 LQKENI. CDR3 protein: CASSRATNEKLFF. CDR3 in DNA: TGTGCCAGCTCGCGTGCAACTAATGAAAAACTGTTTTTT. Variable domain in full (rest from reference TRBV18 and TRBJ1-4): NAGVMQNPRHLVRRRGQEARLRCSPMKGHSHVYWYRQLPEEGLKFMVYLQKENIIDESGMPKERFSAEFPKEGPSILRIQQVVRGDSAAYFCASSRATNEKLFFGSGTQLSVL.

The chain couples TRBV2 to TRBJ1-2; D is unclear. V was pared by 8 bases and J by 8 bases, with 21 bases between. Looked up from germline, CDR1 is SNHLY and CDR2 is FYNNEI. The CDR3 has 14 amino acids. CDR3 DNA: TGTGCCAGCCATCGGACGACACGGGTAGGGGGCTACACCTTC. Translating gives CASHRTTRVGGYTF.

The CDR3 DNA sequence: TGTGCCAGCACACCACGGAACGGAGACCCCTCCGGCTACACCTTC. Translated: CASTPRNGDPSGYTF. This chain links TRBV11-3 with TRBJ1-2; no definite D call. Germline V gives CDR1 SGHNT, CDR2 YENEEA. V lost 7 bases, J lost 8 bases, and 23 bases lay in between. The CDR3 is 15 amino acids.